This TCR beta chain was sequenced during a study of T cell repertoires in cytomegalovirus infection (dated by TCRdb to the late 2010s). With regard to the full study: Peptide stimulations targeted recently identified HLA-C-restricted CMV epitopes, whose presentation resists viral immunomodulation, together with well-studied HLA-B-restricted epitopes. Donor HLA type was relevant to the analysis, as public TCR beta signatures indicated carriage of CMV infection together with the matching HLA type.

Data came from an Illumina HiSeq 1500. TCRdb took the public reads, trimmed them with fastp at Q25, ran MiXCR for clone calling and kept in-frame beta chains. One record per CDR3 amino acid sequence lists the most common genes and DNA. Recorded for this sample are roughly 860,000 distinct CDR3 sequences; roughly 33% of them occurred a single time. Under 15% of the sample comes from the top ten. In the paper's terms, the treatment or condition label means: in vitro stimulation with specific CMV peptide epitopes to enrich CMV-specific T cells. Concerning this clonotype itself: There is no known antigen for this receptor. No qualities accompany the bases; no much larger clone lies one base away.

General study outcomes and caveats: Cumulative frequency of public TCR beta family members discriminated carriers of CMV infection plus the relevant HLA type in this cohort and an independent approximately 350-donor cohort. The ex vivo response was dominated by HLA-C-restricted CMV-specific TCR beta clonotypes, and the single most frequent clonotype in two of eight donors was supplied by these HLA-C-restricted clonotypes.

Material: cultured CD8+ T cells from PBMCs, obtained from culture after CMV antigen stimulation. This receptor was identified in a human donor in good health (CMV status not recorded). Some clones in this sample may be carry-over from other donors' samples.

Here is the DNA: TGCAGTGCTAGAGAGACCGCCGGCCACAATGAGCAGTTCTTC. This sequence encodes CSARETAGHNEQFF. The chain links TRBV20-1 with TRBJ2-1; confidence is insufficient to name the D gene. CDR1 and CDR2 (DFQATT, SNEGSKA) derive from the germline V gene (reference sequence). V and J are truncated by 0 bases and 5 bases respectively, leaving an intervening sequence of 11 bases. Reading from cysteine to phenylalanine, the CDR3 counts 14 amino acids. CDR3 DNA only is kept here, 42 bases in frame from base 1.